The 22 T cell receptor beta chains presented below share a single source sample, sequenced in a study of T cells in Graves' hyperthyroidism and ophthalmopathy. It was RNA transcripts that yielded the amplified TCR beta CDR3 regions. When the TCR CDR3 underwent first-round RT-PCR, the HTBI primer set was used. TCRdb processed the multiplex PCR reads anew with MiXCR; each CDR3 protein has one entry. The repertoire includes around 350,000 distinct CDR3 sequences, around 13% of them detected once, and about 19% sits in the top ten. The specimen sequenced was blood. These receptors were taken from a woman aged 25 to 45 with Graves' ophthalmopathy.

This chain links TRBV20-1 with TRBJ2-5, with a possible D match to TRBD2 (6 bases). This CDR3 contains 11 residues. V was shortened by 7 bases and J by 5 bases, with 11 bases between the two germline ends. Per germline, CDR1 DFQATT and CDR2 SNEGSKA (reference sequence). The CDR3 coding sequence is TGCAGTGTGCGGAGGGATGAGACCCAGTACTTC. This gives the protein CSVRRDETQYF.

The rearrangement uses TRBV14 and TRBJ2-1, with 9 positions matching TRBD2. The CDR3 extends over 16 amino acids. CDR1 is SGHDN and CDR2 is FVKESK in the germline V gene. V was clipped by 1 base and J by 9 bases; unmatched bases: 10. CDR3 bases: TGTGCCAGCAGCCAAGTGAGGCGAGCGGGGGGCGGTGAGCAGTTCTTC. This encodes CASSQVRRAGGGEQFF.

This clonotype was detected many times. The chain carries TRBV12-3 or TRBV12-4 and TRBJ2-7; possible D gene TRBD1, 6 bases. V was cut by 4 bases and J by 5 bases, with 12 bases left in between. The CDR3 covers 13 residues. The CDR3 loop is CASSSQGWDEQYF. In nucleotides, the CDR3 is TGTGCCAGCAGTTCTCAGGGGTGGGACGAGCAGTACTTC.

This clonotype was seen only a few times. V gene TRBV11-2 combines with J gene TRBJ1-1, with D possibly TRBD1 on 5 matching bases. V lost 5 bases to trimming and J lost 0 bases, with 13 bases between them. Germline assignment: CDR1 SGHAT and CDR2 FQNNGV. CDR3 size: 15 residues. The CDR3 loop is CASSNPRGMNTEAFF. CDR3 DNA: TGTGCCAGCAGCAACCCCCGGGGGATGAACACTGAAGCTTTCTTT. Looking up the rest from reference TRBV11-2 and TRBJ1-1 gives the full variable domain: EAGVAQSPRYKIIEKRQSVAFWCNPISGHATLYWYQQILGQGPKLLIQFQNNGVVDDSQLPKDRFSAERLKGVDSTLKIQPAKLEDSAVYLCASSNPRGMNTEAFFGQGTRLTVV.

The chain combines TRBV4-1 with TRBJ1-1; TRBD1 agrees at 7 bases. The CDR3 has 14 residues. V was clipped by 2 bases and J by 4 bases; unmatched bases: 4. Germline CDR1 is MGHRA and CDR2 is YSYEKL. CDR3: CASSQPGQLTEAFF. The CDR3 DNA sequence: TGCGCCAGCAGCCAACCGGGACAGCTCACTGAAGCTTTCTTT.

V usage is TRBV3-1 and J usage is TRBJ2-2; no clear D gene. The CDR3 sequence is 17 residues long. CDR1 and CDR2 (germline): LGHDT, YNNKEL (reference sequence). Trimming removed 1 base from V and 8 bases from J, with 20 bases in between. The CDR3 is CASSQGRAWVYSGELFF. The CDR3 DNA follows: TGTGCCAGCAGCCAAGGTCGGGCTTGGGTGTATTCGGGGGAGCTGTTTTTT.

The chain carries TRBV6-2 or TRBV6-3 and TRBJ2-3, with D tentatively TRBD2 (5 bases). This CDR3 contains 14 residues. The V gene lost 6 bases and the J gene lost 0 bases, with 10 bases spanning the gap. Germline CDR1 reads MNHEY; CDR2 reads SVGEGT. CDR3 sequence: CASRPEASTDTQYF. CDR3 in DNA: TGTGCCAGCAGACCGGAGGCTAGCACAGATACGCAGTATTTT.

Concerning this clonotype itself: This clone may be a read error of a much larger clone one base away. The rearrangement links TRBV6-2 or TRBV6-3 to TRBJ2-1; TRBD1 aligns across 8 bases. The germline CDR1 and CDR2 sequences are MNHEY and SVGEGT. The CDR3 covers 12 residues. Trimming cost V 6 bases and J 12 bases; bases outside gene matches: 7. CDR3 amino acids: CASRPGQALQFF. The CDR3, as DNA: TGTGCCAGCAGGCCGGGACAGGCATTGCAGTTCTTC.

This clonotype was counted at least ten times. This chain links TRBV29-1 with TRBJ2-1, with D tentatively TRBD1 (7 bases). V was cut by 6 bases and J by 8 bases, with 20 bases left in between. Germline V CDR1 and CDR2: SQVTM, ANQGSEA. The CDR3 consists of 14 residues. The CDR3: CSVRNVRGVDEQFF. The CDR3 bases are TGCAGCGTGAGGAACGTCAGGGGGGTCGATGAGCAGTTCTTC.

Ten or more counts support this clonotype. The chain joins TRBV3-1 to TRBJ1-2; 7 bases map to TRBD1. With 2 bases clipped from V and 7 bases from J, the junction kept 4 bases outside the gene matches. The length of the CDR3 is 13 residues. Per the germline V gene, CDR1 is LGHDT and CDR2 is YNNKEL (reference sequence). CDR3 amino acids: CASSQNYRGGYTF. In DNA form, the CDR3 reads TGTGCCAGCAGCCAAAACTACAGGGGTGGCTACACCTTC.

This clonotype was seen repeatedly, ten times or more. This chain joins TRBV27 and TRBJ2-7; D is possibly TRBD2 (6 bases). Germline CDR1 is MNHEY and CDR2 is SMNVEV (reference sequence). CDR3 length equals 13 residues. Trimming pared 2 bases from V and 3 bases from J, leaving 8 bases between. CDR3 nucleotide sequence: TGTGCCAGCAGTTTAATGGAGGGCTACGAGCAGTACTTC. Translation: CASSLMEGYEQYF.

Many counts were recorded for this clonotype. The chain is built from TRBV20-1 and TRBJ2-5; 7 positions match TRBD1. The CDR3 is made up of 15 amino acids. V lost 6 bases, J lost 0 bases, and 10 bases stayed unmatched. Germline CDR1 is DFQATT and CDR2 is SNEGSKA (reference sequence). For the CDR3, the DNA is TGCAGTGCCCCACGGGACAGTAGGTACCAAGAGACCCAGTACTTC. Residues: CSAPRDSRYQETQYF.

Regarding this clonotype: The junction differs from germline at one of its ends, possibly a read error. The chain has TRBV5-1 and TRBJ2-7, with 12 bases lining up with TRBD2. Looked up from germline, CDR1 is SGHRS and CDR2 is YFSETQ. The length of the CDR3 is 16 residues. The DNA for the CDR3 is TGCGCCAGCAGCCCAACCGGACTAGCGGGATCCTACGGGCAGTACTTC. It codes for CASSPTGLAGSYGQYF.

This clonotype was seen once. This rearrangement joins TRBV7-3 to TRBJ2-2, with 13 bases aligning to TRBD2. The V segment lost 7 bases and the J segment 1 base; nucleotides outside the gene matches: 6. CDR1 is SGHTA and CDR2 is FQGTGA in the germline V gene. This CDR3 is built from 17 residues. CDR3: CASKKGTSGENTGELFF. CDR3 coding DNA: TGTGCCAGCAAAAAGGGGACTAGCGGGGAGAACACCGGGGAGCTGTTTTTT.

This chain connects TRBV9 to TRBJ1-4, with 7 bases fitting TRBD1. Germline CDR1 reads SGDLS; CDR2 reads YYNGEE. CDR3 length: 17 residues. With V trimmed by 3 bases and J by 4 bases, 12 bases remained unmatched. The CDR3 region is CASSAGQAPSLNEKLFF. The CDR3 DNA reads as TGTGCCAGCAGCGCCGGACAGGCTCCGTCACTTAATGAAAAACTGTTTTTT.

This clonotype was observed many times. V is TRBV11-2 and J is TRBJ2-5; TRBD2 might be the D (6 bases). V gave up 3 bases and J gave up 1 base, with 12 bases separating them. Germline CDR1 and CDR2: SGHAT and FQNNGV. CDR3 length: 15 amino acids. This CDR3 is CASSFVRGIQETQYF. The CDR3 DNA follows: TGTGCCAGCAGCTTCGTCCGGGGGATCCAAGAGACCCAGTACTTC. Filled out from reference TRBV11-2 and TRBJ2-5, the complete variable domain reads EAGVAQSPRYKIIEKRQSVAFWCNPISGHATLYWYQQILGQGPKLLIQFQNNGVVDDSQLPKDRFSAERLKGVDSTLKIQPAKLEDSAVYLCASSFVRGIQETQYFGPGTRLLVL.

This clonotype showed up many times. J is TRBJ2-2 and V is TRBV7-2, with D hard to call. Germline CDR1 reads SGHTA; CDR2 reads FQGNSA. This CDR3 is built from 15 residues. V was pared by 6 bases and J by 4 bases, with 15 bases between. In DNA, the CDR3 is TGTGCCAGCAGTCAAACCGGCGACGGCACCGGGGAGCTGTTTTTT. It is translated as CASSQTGDGTGELFF.

In this sample, this clonotype turned up many times. The chain carries TRBV2 and TRBJ2-1, with D possibly being TRBD1 (6 bases). Germline assignment: CDR1 SNHLY and CDR2 FYNNEI. Trimming cost V 5 bases and J 3 bases, with 11 bases left between them. The CDR3 extends over 14 amino acids. CDR3 residues: CASSPPDSYNEQFF. For the CDR3, the DNA is TGTGCCAGCAGTCCTCCGGACAGCTACAATGAGCAGTTCTTC.

This clonotype was detected ten times or more. The CDR3 region has the DNA TGTGCCGGGGCCCTGAACGGACTGTCCGCCTACAATGAGCAGTTCTTC. Its translation is CAGALNGLSAYNEQFF. The rearrangement joins TRBV27 to TRBJ2-1; perhaps D is TRBD1 or TRBD2 (5 bases each). V dropped 11 bases and J dropped 2 bases, with 22 bases sitting between them. The CDR3 runs 16 residues. The germline CDR1 and CDR2 sequences are MNHEY and SMNVEV (reference sequence).

The V gene is TRBV3-1, the J gene TRBJ2-2; D not certain. The CDR3 extends over 14 amino acids. The V end lost 4 bases, the J end lost 3 bases, and 9 bases lay between the germline ends. Germline CDR1 reads LGHDT; CDR2 reads YNNKEL (reference sequence). The CDR3 reads CASSLSSHTGELFF. The CDR3 DNA follows: TGTGCCAGCAGCCTGTCTTCACACACCGGGGAGCTGTTTTTT.

This clonotype was seen at least ten times. CDR3 coding DNA: TGTGCCAGTACCACGGGGGGGGCTGGCACAGATACGCAGTATTTT. It encodes CASTTGGAGTDTQYF. J is TRBJ2-3 and V is TRBV19; 8 bases are a match to TRBD2. This CDR3 has 15 amino acids. The junction had 7 bases not matched to a gene; V was cut back by 7 bases and J by 1 base. Germline V gives CDR1 LNHDA, CDR2 SQIVND (reference sequence).

This clonotype showed up just a few times. Possible read error: a much larger clone is one base away. This chain connects TRBV20-1 to TRBJ2-3, with D perhaps matching TRBD1 or TRBD2 (5 bases each). The CDR3 runs to 15 residues. V was cut by 6 bases and J by 0 bases, with 16 bases left in between. In germline, CDR1 is DFQATT, CDR2 SNEGSKA (reference sequence). DNA for the CDR3: TGCAGTGCAGAAAAGGCGAGGGGTAGCACAGATACGCAGTATTTT. It encodes CSAEKARGSTDTQYF.